One and the same sample provided the 23 T cell receptor beta chains below, sequenced in a study of CD8 T cells in ankylosing spondylitis. MiXCR, run by TCRdb on the 5' RACE reads, gives a single entry per CDR3 protein. The top ten hold over 0.55% of the sample, which has some 250,000 distinct CDR3 sequences, 20% to 30% seen once. Sequenced: blood, either unsorted or a sorted T cell fraction (not recorded which). The receptors stem from a male donor with ankylosing spondylitis or in good health (not recorded which).

This clonotype occurred a few times. The genes are TRBV24-1 and TRBJ2-1; tentative D call: TRBD1 (6 bases). CDR3 length equals 18 residues. Germline V gene sequence: CDR1 KGHDR, CDR2 SFDVKD. Between the trimmed V and J ends, which lost 4 bases and 5 bases, there was a span of 23 bases. The CDR3 protein is CATSDYRRGGGLNNEQFF. CDR3 DNA: TGTGCCACCAGTGACTACCGCCGTGGTGGGGGCCTGAACAATGAGCAGTTCTTC.

The rearrangement uses TRBV7-3 and TRBJ2-3, with D possibly matching TRBD2 (5 bases). V was pared by 4 bases and J by 6 bases, with 11 bases between. Germline CDR1 and CDR2: SGHTA and FQGTGA. The CDR3 covers 13 residues. Written as DNA, the CDR3 is TGTGCCAGCAGCTCCTATCCGGGGGATACGCAGTATTTT. Translation: CASSSYPGDTQYF. The variable domain in full, completed from reference TRBV7-3 and TRBJ2-3, reads GAGVSQTPSNKVTEKGKYVELRCDPISGHTALYWYRQSLGQGPEFLIYFQGTGAADDSGLPNDRFFAVRPEGSVSTLKIQRTERGDSAVYLCASSSYPGDTQYFGPGTRLTVL.

The J gene is TRBJ2-2, the V gene TRBV29-1; D gene ambiguous. This CDR3 is 13 amino acids long. Germline CDR1 reads SQVTM; CDR2 reads ANQGSEA. Trimming took off 3 bases at V and 1 base at J, with 6 bases between the two ends. The CDR3 is CSVDKGNTGELFF. CDR3 coding DNA: TGCAGCGTTGACAAGGGGAACACCGGGGAGCTGTTTTTT.

Many counts were recorded for this clonotype. The chain is built from TRBV12-3 or TRBV12-4 and TRBJ2-2; TRBD1 agrees at 11 bases. This CDR3 comprises 14 residues. After removal of 4 bases from V and 6 bases from J, the junction contained 1 base not matched to a gene. The DNA for the CDR3 is TGTGCCAGCAGTTGGACAGGGGGCTCCGGGGAGCTGTTTTTT. Translated, it gives CASSWTGGSGELFF.

This clonotype has just a few counts. The chain carries TRBV7-6 and TRBJ2-1, with TRBD2 matching 9 bases. Germline trimming cut 5 bases from V and 2 bases from J; bases unmatched to any gene: 4. The CDR3 runs to 15 residues. Germline V gene sequence: CDR1 SGHVS, CDR2 FNYEAQ. The CDR3 DNA follows: TGTGCCAGCAGCATTAGCGGGGGAACCTACAATGAGCAGTTCTTC. Translated: CASSISGGTYNEQFF.

V is TRBV12-3 or TRBV12-4 and J is TRBJ2-7; weak D call: TRBD2 (5 bases). V dropped 3 bases and J dropped 2 bases, with 11 bases sitting between them. The CDR3 covers 14 residues. CDR3 bases: TGTGCCAGCAGTTTGTGGGAGACACCCTACGAGCAGTACTTC. This encodes CASSLWETPYEQYF.

The chain recombines TRBV10-3 with TRBJ2-6; the D is unclear. The germline CDR1 and CDR2 sequences are ENHRY and SYGVKD. CDR3 length: 18 residues. Trimming took off 3 bases at V and 0 bases at J, with 15 bases between the two ends. CDR3 loop: CAISDAGPYNSGANVLTF. DNA for the CDR3: TGTGCCATCAGTGATGCTGGTCCGTACAACTCTGGGGCCAACGTCCTGACTTTC.

This chain links TRBV5-1 with TRBJ2-3, with a weak D call TRBD2 (6 bases). V lost 0 bases and J 0 bases, leaving 17 bases between the germline ends. Germline V CDR1 and CDR2: SGHRS, YFSETQ. The CDR3 covers 18 residues. The CDR3 coding sequence is TGCGCCAGCAGCTTGGGTCGGGGGTCAGCCCTAAGCACAGATACGCAGTATTTT. Residues: CASSLGRGSALSTDTQYF.

The rearrangement uses TRBV3-1 and TRBJ1-4; weak D call: TRBD1 (5 bases). Trimming removed 1 base from V and 3 bases from J, with 9 bases in between. Germline values: CDR1 LGHDT, CDR2 YNNKEL (reference sequence). The CDR3 is made up of 15 amino acids. The CDR3 sequence: CASSQGGEANEKLFF. As DNA, the CDR3 is TGTGCCAGCAGCCAAGGGGGGGAGGCTAATGAAAAACTGTTTTTT.

The V gene is TRBV24-1, the J gene TRBJ2-1; D remains ambiguous. The CDR3 is 14 residues long. CDR1 and CDR2 from the germline V gene are KGHDR and SFDVKD. V was pared by 11 bases and J by 0 bases, with 13 bases between. CDR3 nucleotides: TGTGCCATCAGCGACCCAAGCTCCTACAATGAGCAGTTCTTC. Its protein product is CAISDPSSYNEQFF.

The chain uses TRBV12-2 and TRBJ1-2. TRBV12-2 is a pseudogene segment. The CDR3 is 14 amino acids. The CDR3 DNA reads TGTGCAAGTCGCTTAGCGTATAGGGACTATGGCTACACCTTC. As protein: CASRLAYRDYGYTF.

This rearrangement joins TRBV12-3 or TRBV12-4 to TRBJ2-5; 12 bases fit TRBD2. V was clipped by 6 bases and J by 3 bases; unmatched bases: 8. This CDR3 contains 16 residues. The CDR3 loop reads CASSKRASGGEETQYF. In DNA form, the CDR3 reads TGTGCCAGCAGCAAACGGGCTAGCGGGGGGGAAGAGACCCAGTACTTC.

This clonotype was observed many times. The chain joins TRBV10-3 to TRBJ2-1; 9 bases match TRBD1. Germline V CDR1 and CDR2: ENHRY, SYGVKD. Losses at the gene ends were 2 bases for V and 6 bases for J; bases not matched to a gene: 14. The CDR3 sequence is 18 residues long. The CDR3 DNA follows: TGTGCCATCAGTGAGCCGGGAACCCCGGGACAGGGATTCAATGAGCAGTTCTTC. Protein: CAISEPGTPGQGFNEQFF.

This rearrangement joins TRBV6-1 to TRBJ2-2; 7 bases are shared with TRBD1. V was clipped by 6 bases and J by 3 bases; unmatched bases: 7. The CDR3 consists of 15 residues. Germline CDR1 is MNHNS and CDR2 is SASEGT. As DNA, the CDR3 is TGTGCCAGCAGGTCCCCTACAGGGGACACCGGGGAGCTGTTTTTT. Translated: CASRSPTGDTGELFF.

This clonotype was observed a handful of times. This chain uses TRBV7-2 with TRBJ2-5; unclear D gene. The germline CDR1 and CDR2 sequences are SGHTA and FQGNSA. The ends were cut back, 1 base at V and 10 bases at J, with 7 bases in the middle. The CDR3 is 11 residues long. Here the CDR3 reads CASSLETVQYF. Here the CDR3 DNA reads TGTGCCAGCAGCTTAGAAACGGTCCAGTACTTC.

This clonotype was counted ten times or more. The CDR3 region is CASSQANAYEQYF. Written as DNA, the CDR3 is TGCGCCAGCAGCCAAGCTAACGCCTACGAGCAGTACTTC. The rearrangement uses TRBV4-1 and TRBJ2-7; no reliable D call. CDR3 size: 13 residues. Germline V gene lookup returns CDR1 MGHRA and CDR2 YSYEKL. The germline V and J ends were trimmed by 1 base and 2 bases, with 6 bases remaining between them.

The table lists this clonotype with many counts. The chain combines TRBV29-1 with TRBJ2-3, with 10 bases identical to TRBD2. Germline-derived CDR1 and CDR2 are SQVTM and ANQGSEA. V trimming: 6 bases; J trimming: 1 base; junction bases outside the gene matches: 7. CDR3 size: 15 residues. The CDR3 DNA reads TGCAGCGTAGCCGTAGCGGGGGGACGCACAGATACGCAGTATTTT. Its translation: CSVAVAGGRTDTQYF.

Only a few counts were recorded for this clonotype. The chain is built from TRBV28 and TRBJ2-5; TRBD1 matches at 8 bases. Germline lookup yields CDR1 MDHEN and CDR2 SYDVKM. The ends lost 5 bases at V and 4 bases at J; junction bases unmatched: 12. The CDR3 has 16 residues. CDR3: CASSQPSQGVSETQYF. The CDR3 bases are TGTGCCAGCAGTCAACCCTCACAGGGGGTGTCAGAGACCCAGTACTTC. Full variable domain (missing parts from reference TRBV28 and TRBJ2-5): DVKVTQSSRYLVKRTGEKVFLECVQDMDHENMFWYRQDPGLGLRLIYFSYDVKMKEKGDIPEGYSVSREKKERFSLILESASTNQTSMYLCASSQPSQGVSETQYFGPGTRLLVL.

The chain has TRBV5-5 and TRBJ2-1; D remains unclear. The CDR3 is 12 residues long. CDR1 is SGHKS, CDR2 YYEKEE, per germline (reference sequence). The V end was cut by 1 base, the J end by 7 bases, with 6 bases between. The CDR3 reads CASSLSENEQFF. The CDR3 DNA reads TGTGCCAGCAGCTTGTCAGAGAATGAGCAGTTCTTC.

This clonotype was found many times. This chain uses TRBV20-1 with TRBJ1-5; D remains unclear. Germline loops: CDR1 DFQATT, CDR2 SNEGSKA (reference sequence). The V and J ends lost 5 bases and 4 bases respectively, with 12 bases between them. The CDR3 has 13 amino acids. CDR3 sequence: CSADLGRNQPQHF. The CDR3 DNA reads TGCAGTGCTGACCTTGGACGTAATCAGCCCCAGCATTTT.

This clonotype was recorded many times. The chain combines TRBV20-1 with TRBJ2-7, with no clear D. Trimming left V 3 bases short and J 2 bases short, with 11 bases between. The CDR3 covers 13 residues. Germline values: CDR1 DFQATT, CDR2 SNEGSKA (reference sequence). The CDR3 bases are TGCAGTGCTAGTGTCACACCAACCTACGAGCAGTACTTC. This codes for CSASVTPTYEQYF.

The chain joins TRBV11-1 to TRBJ2-1; 7 positions agree with TRBD1. There are 15 residues in the CDR3. The germline CDR1 and CDR2 sequences are SGHAT and FQDESV (reference sequence). The V gene end was trimmed by 4 bases and the J gene end by 2 bases; junction bases not matched to a gene: 5. DNA of the CDR3: TGTGCCAGCAGCTCGGAGACAGGGACCTACAATGAGCAGTTCTTC. It codes for CASSSETGTYNEQFF.

The chain has TRBV9 and TRBJ2-5, with D unresolved. The germline V gene has CDR1 SGDLS and CDR2 YYNGEE. With 0 bases removed from V and 5 bases from J, the gap between germline ends came to 11 bases. The CDR3 extends over 14 amino acids. CDR3 in amino acids: CASSVAGTAETQYF. The CDR3 DNA is TGTGCCAGCAGCGTAGCGGGTACGGCGGAGACCCAGTACTTC.